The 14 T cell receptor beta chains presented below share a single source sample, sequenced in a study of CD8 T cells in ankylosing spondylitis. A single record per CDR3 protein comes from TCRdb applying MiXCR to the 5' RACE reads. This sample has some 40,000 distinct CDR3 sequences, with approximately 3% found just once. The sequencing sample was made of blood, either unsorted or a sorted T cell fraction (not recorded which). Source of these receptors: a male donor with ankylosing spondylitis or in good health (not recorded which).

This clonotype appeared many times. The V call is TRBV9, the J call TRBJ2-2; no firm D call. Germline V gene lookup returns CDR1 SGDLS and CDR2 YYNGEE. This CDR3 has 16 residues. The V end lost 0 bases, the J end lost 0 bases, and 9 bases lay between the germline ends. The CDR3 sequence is CASSVEARTNTGELFF. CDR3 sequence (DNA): TGTGCCAGCAGCGTAGAGGCCAGAACGAACACCGGGGAGCTGTTTTTT.

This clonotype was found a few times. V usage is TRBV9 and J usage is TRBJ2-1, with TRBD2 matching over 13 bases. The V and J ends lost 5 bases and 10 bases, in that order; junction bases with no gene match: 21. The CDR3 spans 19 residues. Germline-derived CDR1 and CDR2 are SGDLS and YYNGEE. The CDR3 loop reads CASSAGTGLRLAGGEEQFF. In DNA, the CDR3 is TGTGCCAGCAGTGCCGGGACAGGGTTGCGACTAGCGGGAGGTGAGGAGCAGTTCTTC.

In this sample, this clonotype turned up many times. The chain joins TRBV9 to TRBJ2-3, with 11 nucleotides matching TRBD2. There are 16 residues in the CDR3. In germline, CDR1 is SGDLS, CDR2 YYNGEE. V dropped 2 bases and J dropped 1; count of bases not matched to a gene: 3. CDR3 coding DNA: TGTGCCAGCAGCGTTAGGGGACTAGCGGGCACAGATACGCAGTATTTT. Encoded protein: CASSVRGLAGTDTQYF.

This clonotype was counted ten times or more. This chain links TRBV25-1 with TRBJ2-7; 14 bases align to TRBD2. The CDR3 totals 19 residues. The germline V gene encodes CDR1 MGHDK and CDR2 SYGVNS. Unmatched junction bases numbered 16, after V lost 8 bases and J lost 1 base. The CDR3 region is CASLYKGTSGSRGSYEQYV. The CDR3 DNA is TGTGCCAGCTTATATAAGGGGACTAGCGGGAGTAGGGGTTCCTACGAGCAGTACGTC.

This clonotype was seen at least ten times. The chain's CDR3 is CASSPRGDRVNNEQFF. Written as DNA, the CDR3 is TGTGCCAGCAGCCCTAGGGGAGACAGGGTAAACAATGAGCAGTTCTTC. This rearrangement joins TRBV9 to TRBJ2-1; TRBD1 aligns across 7 bases. The ends lost 4 bases at V and 5 bases at J; junction bases unmatched: 12. Germline CDR1 reads SGDLS; CDR2 reads YYNGEE. The CDR3 runs 16 residues.

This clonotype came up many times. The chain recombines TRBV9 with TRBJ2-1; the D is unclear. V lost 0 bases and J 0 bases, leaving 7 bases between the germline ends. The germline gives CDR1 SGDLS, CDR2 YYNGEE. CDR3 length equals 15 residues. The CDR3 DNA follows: TGTGCCAGCAGCGTAGCGGCGGTCTCCTACAATGAGCAGTTCTTC. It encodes CASSVAAVSYNEQFF.

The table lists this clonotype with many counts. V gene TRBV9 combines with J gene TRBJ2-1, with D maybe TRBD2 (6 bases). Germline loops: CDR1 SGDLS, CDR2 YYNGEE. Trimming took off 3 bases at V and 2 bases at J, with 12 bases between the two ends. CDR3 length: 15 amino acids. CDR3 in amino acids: CASSGVGRPYNEQFF. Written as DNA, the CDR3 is TGTGCCAGCAGCGGGGTCGGGAGACCCTACAATGAGCAGTTCTTC.

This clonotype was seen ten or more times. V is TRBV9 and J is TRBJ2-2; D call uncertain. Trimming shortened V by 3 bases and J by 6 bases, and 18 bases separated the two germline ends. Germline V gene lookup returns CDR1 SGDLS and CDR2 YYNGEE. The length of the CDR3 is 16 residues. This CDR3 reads CASSASARDGSGELFF. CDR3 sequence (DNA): TGTGCCAGCAGCGCCAGTGCCCGCGATGGCTCCGGGGAGCTGTTTTTT.

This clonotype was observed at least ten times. As DNA, the CDR3 is TGTGCCAGCAGCTTCCCAGGGGGAAACATTCAGTACTTC. Its protein is CASSFPGGNIQYF. V and J are TRBV9 and TRBJ2-4, with TRBD1 matching 7 bases. The CDR3 is made up of 13 amino acids. V was clipped by 4 bases and J by 6 bases; unmatched bases: 4. Germline V CDR1 and CDR2: SGDLS, YYNGEE.

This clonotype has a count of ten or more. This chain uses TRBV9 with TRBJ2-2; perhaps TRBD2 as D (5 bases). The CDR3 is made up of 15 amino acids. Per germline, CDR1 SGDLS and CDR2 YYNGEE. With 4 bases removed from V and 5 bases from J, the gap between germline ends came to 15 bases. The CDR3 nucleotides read TGTGCCAGCAGCCGGAAGAGGGAGCGGACCGGGGAGCTGTTTTTT. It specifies CASSRKRERTGELFF.

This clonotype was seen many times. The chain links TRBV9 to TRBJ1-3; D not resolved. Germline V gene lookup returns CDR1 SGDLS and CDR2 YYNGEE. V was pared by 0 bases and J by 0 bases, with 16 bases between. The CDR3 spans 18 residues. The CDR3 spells CASSVDPVLPSSGNTIYF. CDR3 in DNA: TGTGCCAGCAGCGTAGATCCGGTTTTGCCTAGCTCTGGAAACACCATATATTTT.

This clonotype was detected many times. The CDR3 sequence: CASSVVGENIQYF. CDR3 nucleotides: TGTGCCAGCAGCGTAGTCGGCGAAAACATTCAGTACTTC. J is TRBJ2-4 and V is TRBV9; D is unclear. The CDR3 covers 13 residues. Between the trimmed V and J ends, which lost 0 bases and 5 bases, there was a span of 6 bases. Germline assignment: CDR1 SGDLS and CDR2 YYNGEE.

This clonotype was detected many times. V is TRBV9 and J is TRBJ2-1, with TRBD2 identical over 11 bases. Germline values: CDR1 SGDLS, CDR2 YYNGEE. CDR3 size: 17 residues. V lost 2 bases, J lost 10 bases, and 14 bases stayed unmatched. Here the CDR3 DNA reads TGTGCCAGCAGCGTTGGCCAAGGACTAGCGGGCGTGAGCGAGCAGTTCTTC. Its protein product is CASSVGQGLAGVSEQFF.

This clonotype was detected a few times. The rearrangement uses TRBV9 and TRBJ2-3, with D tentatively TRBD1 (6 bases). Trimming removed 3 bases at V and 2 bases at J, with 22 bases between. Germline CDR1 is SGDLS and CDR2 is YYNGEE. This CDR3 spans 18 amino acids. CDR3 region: CASSARLGGAWHTDTQYF. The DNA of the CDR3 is TGTGCCAGCAGCGCACGCCTTGGGGGCGCCTGGCACACAGATACGCAGTATTTT.